This is a list of T cell receptor beta chains from one sample in a study of CD8+ T cells in alopecia areata. Method: immunoSEQ multiplex PCR; TCRdb's copy keeps in-frame clones and lacks some. Here the sample spans about 37,000 clones, 45% to 70% being singletons. Sequencing input: CD4+ Tregs sorted from blood. Every receptor here comes from a human donor with alopecia areata. The CDR3 runs from the conserved cysteine through the conserved F or W. Each record gives: V gene, D gene, J gene, CDR3 protein. A D gene is named only where the DNA matches it firmly.

v_call: TRBV19; d_call: -; j_call: TRBJ1-1; cdr3_aa: CASNPGRLNTEAFF
v_call: TRBV5-1; d_call: TRBD1; j_call: TRBJ2-7; cdr3_aa: CASSLPLGQPPSQYF
v_call: TRBV28; d_call: -; j_call: TRBJ1-2; cdr3_aa: CASSFKDGYTF
v_call: TRBV7-2; d_call: -; j_call: TRBJ2-3; cdr3_aa: CASSFSTDTQYF
v_call: TRBV2; d_call: TRBD2; j_call: TRBJ2-5; cdr3_aa: CASSASGLAKETQYF
v_call: TRBV4-1; d_call: TRBD1; j_call: TRBJ2-6; cdr3_aa: CASSQEPGTASSGANVLTF
v_call: TRBV7-3; d_call: -; j_call: TRBJ2-7; cdr3_aa: CASSLFHGDPYEQYF
v_call: TRBV7-2; d_call: TRBD1; j_call: TRBJ2-5; cdr3_aa: CASSFPDRGETQYF
v_call: TRBV7-2; d_call: -; j_call: TRBJ2-2; cdr3_aa: CASSLSDLVGELFF
v_call: TRBV11-2; d_call: -; j_call: TRBJ2-6; cdr3_aa: CASSLISGANVLTF
v_call: TRBV2; d_call: TRBD1; j_call: TRBJ1-1; cdr3_aa: CASNLMTGGEAFF
v_call: TRBV30; d_call: TRBD2; j_call: TRBJ2-3; cdr3_aa: CAWSPEAGETDTQYF
v_call: TRBV9; d_call: -; j_call: TRBJ2-4; cdr3_aa: CASSSDIKNIQYF
v_call: TRBV4-1; d_call: -; j_call: TRBJ1-4; cdr3_aa: CASSQDISRITNEKLFF
v_call: TRBV19; d_call: TRBD2; j_call: TRBJ2-1; cdr3_aa: CASTDWRGEHNEQFF
v_call: TRBV6-5; d_call: -; j_call: TRBJ2-7; cdr3_aa: CASSTSTGGYEQYF
v_call: TRBV5-1; d_call: -; j_call: TRBJ1-2; cdr3_aa: CASSPRGDGYTF
v_call: TRBV7-2; d_call: -; j_call: -; cdr3_aa: CASSLGRFVEQYF
v_call: TRBV30; d_call: TRBD2; j_call: TRBJ2-1; cdr3_aa: CAWSRWEGPLIEQFF
v_call: TRBV7-9; d_call: TRBD2; j_call: TRBJ2-2; cdr3_aa: CATWTSGGLFTGELFF
v_call: TRBV28; d_call: -; j_call: TRBJ1-5; cdr3_aa: CASSPPDRVHQPQHF
v_call: TRBV29-1; d_call: -; j_call: TRBJ1-3; cdr3_aa: CSVEGPETGNTIYF
v_call: TRBV29-1; d_call: -; j_call: TRBJ1-2; cdr3_aa: CSALGNYGYTF
v_call: TRBV7-9; d_call: -; j_call: TRBJ2-1; cdr3_aa: CASSLAWYSEGDQFEQFF
v_call: TRBV11-2; d_call: -; j_call: TRBJ2-7; cdr3_aa: CASSLRTDPHEQYF
v_call: TRBV5-1; d_call: TRBD1; j_call: TRBJ2-7; cdr3_aa: CASSQNHRGPYEQYF
v_call: TRBV11-2; d_call: -; j_call: TRBJ1-5; cdr3_aa: CASSLFRSGPQHF
v_call: TRBV28; d_call: -; j_call: TRBJ2-7; cdr3_aa: CASSLEGYEQYF
v_call: TRBV19; d_call: TRBD2; j_call: TRBJ2-3; cdr3_aa: CASREAGNTDTQYF
v_call: TRBV5-1; d_call: -; j_call: TRBJ2-7; cdr3_aa: CASSSGRVRYEQYF
v_call: TRBV6-5; d_call: -; j_call: TRBJ2-7; cdr3_aa: CASSYSQGGSYEQYF
v_call: TRBV7-3; d_call: -; j_call: TRBJ2-3; cdr3_aa: CASSSTPWQGRTDTQYF
v_call: TRBV9; d_call: -; j_call: TRBJ2-1; cdr3_aa: CASSVVSGSGEQFF
v_call: TRBV29-1; d_call: TRBD1; j_call: TRBJ1-3; cdr3_aa: CSVEPGGASGNTIYF
v_call: TRBV7-2; d_call: -; j_call: TRBJ2-5; cdr3_aa: CASSSVRSGSETQYF
v_call: TRBV28; d_call: TRBD2; j_call: TRBJ2-7; cdr3_aa: CASSPPPGTSGRTYEQYF
v_call: TRBV6-5; d_call: -; j_call: TRBJ1-1; cdr3_aa: CASNGWGGRTEAFF
v_call: TRBV2; d_call: TRBD1; j_call: TRBJ2-7; cdr3_aa: CASRRQGISEQYF
v_call: TRBV18; d_call: TRBD2; j_call: TRBJ2-3; cdr3_aa: CASSRRGQLAGAATDTQYF
v_call: TRBV4-3; d_call: -; j_call: TRBJ2-7; cdr3_aa: CASSQVRQSYEQYF
v_call: TRBV7-9; d_call: -; j_call: TRBJ2-5; cdr3_aa: CASSFFRTRFQETQYF
v_call: TRBV5-1; d_call: -; j_call: TRBJ2-3; cdr3_aa: CASSLFVTDTQYF
v_call: TRBV5-6; d_call: TRBD1; j_call: TRBJ2-7; cdr3_aa: CASSLDRVYEQYF
v_call: TRBV25-1; d_call: -; j_call: TRBJ2-1; cdr3_aa: CASSLLSLGKGEQFF
v_call: TRBV29-1; d_call: -; j_call: TRBJ2-6; cdr3_aa: CSVPQGSGANVLTF
v_call: TRBV5-1; d_call: -; j_call: TRBJ1-2; cdr3_aa: CASSLGQRSNYGYTF
v_call: TRBV5-1; d_call: -; j_call: TRBJ1-1; cdr3_aa: CASSDGLTRGSEAFF
v_call: TRBV5-1; d_call: -; j_call: TRBJ2-1; cdr3_aa: CASSLAFLGGQFF